These T cell receptor beta chains were read from a single sample in a study of CD8 T cells in Susac syndrome. MiXCR, applied by TCRdb to the immunoSEQ multiplex PCR reads, yields one record per CDR3 protein. Of approximately 110,000 distinct CDR3 sequences in the sample, about 95% are singletons; the top ten hold 0.096%. Input material: CD4+ T cells from PBMCs. These receptors were collected from a human donor in good health. Each CDR3 is given with its conserved first and last residue. A D gene is named only where the DNA matches it firmly. Clone size is given for some rows only: seen once, a few or many times, or a class if the clone is expanded.

J gene,D gene,V gene,clone size,CDR3 protein,CDR3 DNA
TRBJ1-2,TRBD1,TRBV11-2,-,CASSPDRGYGYTF,TGTGCCAGCAGCCCGGACAGGGGCTATGGCTACACCTTC
TRBJ1-5,-,TRBV28,-,CASSLSGEGHQPQHF,TGTGCCAGCAGTTTATCAGGGGAAGGGCATCAGCCCCAGCATTTT
TRBJ2-7,TRBD2,TRBV29-1,-,CSAIRLAGGGNEQYF,TGCAGCGCCATCAGACTAGCGGGAGGTGGAAACGAGCAGTACTTC
TRBJ2-5,-,TRBV2,-,CASSGQTQETQYF,TGTGCCAGCAGTGGACAAACCCAAGAGACCCAGTACTTC
TRBJ2-7,-,TRBV15,-,CATSRASPSSYEQYF,TGTGCCACCAGCAGAGCCAGCCCAAGCTCCTACGAGCAGTACTTC
TRBJ1-5,-,TRBV6-6,-,CASSYQDSNQPQHF,TGTGCCAGCAGTTACCAGGACAGCAATCAGCCCCAGCATTTT
TRBJ1-2,-,TRBV6-6,-,CASSYNGYTF,TGTGCCAGCAGCTACAATGGCTACACCTTC
TRBJ2-7,-,TRBV29-1,-,CSVSDIYEQYF,TGCAGCGTCTCTGACATATACGAGCAGTACTTC
TRBJ2-7,TRBD1,TRBV25-1,-,CASSGAGTGAAEQYF,TGTGCCAGCAGTGGAGCCGGGACAGGGGCTGCCGAGCAGTACTTC
TRBJ2-5,TRBD1,TRBV27,-,CASSSGQGSAETQYF,TGTGCCAGCAGTTCGGGACAGGGGAGCGCAGAGACCCAGTACTTC
TRBJ2-5,-,TRBV7-2,-,CASSPGTARTQYF,TGTGCCAGCAGCCCCGGGACGGCGCGGACCCAGTACTTC
TRBJ2-4,TRBD2,TRBV3-1,once,CASSQPGRNIQYF,TGTGCCAGCAGCCAACCCGGGAGGAACATTCAGTACTTC
TRBJ2-5,TRBD2,TRBV6-2/TRBV6-3,once,CASSYFGLAGKQGETQYF,TGTGCCAGCAGTTACTTCGGACTAGCGGGAAAACAGGGGGAGACCCAGTACTTC
TRBJ2-7,-,TRBV29-1,-,CSVGTTSYEQYF,TGCAGCGTGGGGACAACCTCCTACGAGCAGTACTTC
TRBJ1-2,-,TRBV4-2,-,CASSQGTLFGYTF,TGTGCCAGCAGCCAAGGGACACTGTTTGGCTACACCTTC
TRBJ2-6,-,TRBV6-1,-,CARNVGANVLTF,TGTGCCAGGAACGTTGGGGCCAACGTCCTGACTTTC
TRBJ1-4,-,TRBV5-1,-,CASSLGSRTTNEKLFF,TGCGCCAGCAGCTTGGGCAGCCGAACAACTAATGAAAAACTGTTTTTT
TRBJ1-1,-,TRBV14,-,CASSQGLLNTEAFF,TGTGCCAGCAGCCAAGGTCTCTTGAACACTGAAGCTTTCTTT
TRBJ2-7,-,TRBV20-1,-,CSARRPIADYEQYF,TGCAGTGCTAGGCGCCCCATCGCCGACTACGAGCAGTACTTC
TRBJ2-4,TRBD1,TRBV6-5,-,CASSYDRVNIQYF,TGTGCCAGCAGTTACGACAGGGTGAACATTCAGTACTTC
TRBJ2-1,TRBD2,TRBV7-2,-,CASSQGLAGGRGQFF,TGTGCCAGCAGCCAAGGACTAGCGGGAGGGCGCGGGCAGTTCTTC
TRBJ1-5,TRBD1,TRBV27,few,CASSPDRGQPQHF,TGTGCCAGCAGTCCCGACAGGGGTCAGCCCCAGCATTTT
TRBJ2-7,-,TRBV28,-,CASSSLGDTYEQYF,TGTGCCAGCAGTTCTCTGGGGGACACATACGAGCAGTACTTC
TRBJ2-1,TRBD1,TRBV5-1,-,CASSLGGTGGASEQFF,TGCGCCAGCAGCTTGGGGGGGACAGGGGGCGCGTCTGAGCAGTTCTTC
TRBJ2-2,-,TRBV6-4,-,CASSDSDRHPGSCFF,-
TRBJ2-3,-,TRBV4-2,-,CASSQERHLTDTQYF,TGTGCCAGCAGCCAAGAACGCCACCTCACAGATACGCAGTATTTT